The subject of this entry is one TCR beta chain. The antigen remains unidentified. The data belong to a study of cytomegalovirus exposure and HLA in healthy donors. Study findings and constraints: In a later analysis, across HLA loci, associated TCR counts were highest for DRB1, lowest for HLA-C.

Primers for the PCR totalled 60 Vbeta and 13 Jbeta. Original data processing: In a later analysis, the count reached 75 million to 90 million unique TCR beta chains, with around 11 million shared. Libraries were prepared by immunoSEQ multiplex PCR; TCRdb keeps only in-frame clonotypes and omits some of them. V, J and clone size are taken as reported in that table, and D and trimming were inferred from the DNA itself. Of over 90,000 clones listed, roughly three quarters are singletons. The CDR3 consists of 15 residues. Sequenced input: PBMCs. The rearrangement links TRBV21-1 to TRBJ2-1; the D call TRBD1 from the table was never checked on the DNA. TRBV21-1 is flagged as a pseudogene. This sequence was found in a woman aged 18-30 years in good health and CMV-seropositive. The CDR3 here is CASSNHRVAYNEQFF. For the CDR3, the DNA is TGTGCCAGCAGCAATCACAGGGTCGCCTACAATGAGCAGTTCTTC.